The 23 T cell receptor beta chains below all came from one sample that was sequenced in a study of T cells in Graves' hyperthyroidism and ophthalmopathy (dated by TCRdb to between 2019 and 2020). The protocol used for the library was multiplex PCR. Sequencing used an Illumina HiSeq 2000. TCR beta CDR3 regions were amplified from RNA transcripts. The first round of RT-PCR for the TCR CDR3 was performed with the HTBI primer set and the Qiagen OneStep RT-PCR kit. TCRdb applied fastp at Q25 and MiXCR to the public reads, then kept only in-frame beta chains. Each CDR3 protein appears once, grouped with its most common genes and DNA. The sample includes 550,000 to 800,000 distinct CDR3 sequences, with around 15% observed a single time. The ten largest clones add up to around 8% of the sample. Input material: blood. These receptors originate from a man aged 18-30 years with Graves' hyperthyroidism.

The CDR3 DNA follows: TGTGCCAGCAGTGCAGGGGGCTGGTCCTACGAGCAGTACTTC. Residues: CASSAGGWSYEQYF. V and J are TRBV28 and TRBJ2-7; 8 nucleotides align to TRBD1. Germline lookup yields CDR1 MDHEN and CDR2 SYDVKM. This CDR3 is built from 14 residues. V was clipped by 5 bases and J by 1 base; unmatched bases: 4.

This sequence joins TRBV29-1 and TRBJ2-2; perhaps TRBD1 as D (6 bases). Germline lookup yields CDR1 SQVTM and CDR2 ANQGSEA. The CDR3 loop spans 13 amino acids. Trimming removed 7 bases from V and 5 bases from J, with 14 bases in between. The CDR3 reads CSASGQNTGELFF. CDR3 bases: TGCAGCGCCTCGGGACAAAATACCGGGGAGCTGTTTTTT.

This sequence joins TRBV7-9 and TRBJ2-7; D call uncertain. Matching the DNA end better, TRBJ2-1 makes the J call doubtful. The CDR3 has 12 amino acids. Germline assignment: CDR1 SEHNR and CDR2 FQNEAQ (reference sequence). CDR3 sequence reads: CASSLVTYEQFF. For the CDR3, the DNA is TGTGCCAGCAGCTTAGTAACCTACGAGCAGTTCTTC.

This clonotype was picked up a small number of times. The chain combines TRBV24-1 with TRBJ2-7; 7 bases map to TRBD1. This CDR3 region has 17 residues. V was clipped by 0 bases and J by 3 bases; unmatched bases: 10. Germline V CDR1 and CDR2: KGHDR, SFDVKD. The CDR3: CATSDLRADGTDYEQYF. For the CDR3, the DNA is TGTGCCACCAGTGATTTGAGGGCCGACGGGACAGACTACGAGCAGTACTTC.

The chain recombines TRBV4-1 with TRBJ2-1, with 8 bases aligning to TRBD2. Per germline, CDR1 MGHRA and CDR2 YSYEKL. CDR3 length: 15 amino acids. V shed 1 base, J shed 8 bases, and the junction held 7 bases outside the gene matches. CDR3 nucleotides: TGCGCCAGCAGCCAAGCGCCGACCGGGGGGGATGAGCAGTTCTTC. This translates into CASSQAPTGGDEQFF.

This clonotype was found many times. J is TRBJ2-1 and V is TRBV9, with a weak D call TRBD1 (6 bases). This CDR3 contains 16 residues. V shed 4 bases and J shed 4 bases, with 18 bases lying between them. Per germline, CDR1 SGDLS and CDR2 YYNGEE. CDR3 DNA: TGTGCCAGCAGCCCGTGGGGACAAGGCTCGTACAATGAGCAGTTCTTC. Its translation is CASSPWGQGSYNEQFF.

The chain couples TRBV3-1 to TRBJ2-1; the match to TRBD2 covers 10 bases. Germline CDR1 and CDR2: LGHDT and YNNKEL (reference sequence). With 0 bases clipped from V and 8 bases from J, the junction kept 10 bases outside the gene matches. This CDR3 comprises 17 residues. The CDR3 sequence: CASSQDRRLAGRDEQFF. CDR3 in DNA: TGTGCCAGCAGCCAAGATCGGAGACTAGCGGGTAGGGATGAGCAGTTCTTC.

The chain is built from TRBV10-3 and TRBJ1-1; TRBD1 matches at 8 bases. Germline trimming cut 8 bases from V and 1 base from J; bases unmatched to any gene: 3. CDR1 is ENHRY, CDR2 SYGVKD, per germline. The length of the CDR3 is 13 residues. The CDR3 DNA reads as TGTGCCATCGCCCAGGGGGCGAACACTGAAGCTTTCTTT. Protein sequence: CAIAQGANTEAFF.

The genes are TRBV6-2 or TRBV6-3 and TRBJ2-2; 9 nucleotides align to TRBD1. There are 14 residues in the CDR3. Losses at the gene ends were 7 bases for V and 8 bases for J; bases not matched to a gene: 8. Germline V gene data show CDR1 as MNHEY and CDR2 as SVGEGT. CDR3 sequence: CASTNRGPVGELFF. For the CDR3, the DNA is TGTGCCAGCACGAACAGGGGGCCGGTGGGGGAGCTGTTTTTT.

The CDR3 nucleotides read TGTGCCAGCAGCTTATCAACCCGGGATGGCTACACCTTC. Its translation: CASSLSTRDGYTF. V is TRBV7-9 and J is TRBJ1-2; no reliable D call. This CDR3 has 13 residues. Trimming shortened V by 2 bases and J by 6 bases, and 10 bases separated the two germline ends. The germline V gene encodes CDR1 SEHNR and CDR2 FQNEAQ (reference sequence).

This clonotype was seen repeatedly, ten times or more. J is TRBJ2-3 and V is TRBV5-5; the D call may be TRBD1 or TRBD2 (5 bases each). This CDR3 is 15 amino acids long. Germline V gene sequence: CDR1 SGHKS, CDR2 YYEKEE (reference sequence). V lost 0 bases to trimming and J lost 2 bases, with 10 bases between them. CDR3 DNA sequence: TGTGCCAGCAGCTTGGGGGACCATACCACAGATACGCAGTATTTT. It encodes CASSLGDHTTDTQYF.

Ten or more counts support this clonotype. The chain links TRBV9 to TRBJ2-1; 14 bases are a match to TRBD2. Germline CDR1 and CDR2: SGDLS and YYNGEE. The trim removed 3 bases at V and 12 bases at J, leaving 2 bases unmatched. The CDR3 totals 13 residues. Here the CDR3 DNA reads TGTGCCAGCAGCGGGACTAGCGGGAGGTGGCAGTTCTTC. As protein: CASSGTSGRWQFF.

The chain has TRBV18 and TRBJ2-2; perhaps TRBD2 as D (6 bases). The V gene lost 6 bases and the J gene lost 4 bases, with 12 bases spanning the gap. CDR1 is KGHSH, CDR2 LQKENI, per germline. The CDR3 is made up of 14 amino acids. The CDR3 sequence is CASSGGLGTGELFF. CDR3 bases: TGTGCCAGCTCCGGGGGACTTGGCACCGGGGAGCTGTTTTTT.

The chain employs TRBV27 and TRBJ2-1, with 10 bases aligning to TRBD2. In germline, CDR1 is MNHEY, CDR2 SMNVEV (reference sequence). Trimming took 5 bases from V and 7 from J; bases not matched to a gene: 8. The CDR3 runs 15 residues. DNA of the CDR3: TGTGCCAGCAGTGGCCTAGCGGGAGATGGTAATGAGCAGTTCTTC. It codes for CASSGLAGDGNEQFF.

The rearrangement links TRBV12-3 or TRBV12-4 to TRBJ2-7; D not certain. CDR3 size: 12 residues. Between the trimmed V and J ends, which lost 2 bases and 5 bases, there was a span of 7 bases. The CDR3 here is CASSLYADEQYF. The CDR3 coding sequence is TGTGCCAGCAGTTTATACGCTGACGAGCAGTACTTC.

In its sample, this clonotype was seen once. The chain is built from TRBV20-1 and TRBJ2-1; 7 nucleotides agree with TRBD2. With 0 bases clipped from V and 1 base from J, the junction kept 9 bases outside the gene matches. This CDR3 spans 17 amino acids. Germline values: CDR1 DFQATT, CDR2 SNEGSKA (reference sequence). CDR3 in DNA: TGCAGTGCTAGAGATCCTAGCGGAACCACATCCTACAATGAGCAGTTCTTC. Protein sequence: CSARDPSGTTSYNEQFF.

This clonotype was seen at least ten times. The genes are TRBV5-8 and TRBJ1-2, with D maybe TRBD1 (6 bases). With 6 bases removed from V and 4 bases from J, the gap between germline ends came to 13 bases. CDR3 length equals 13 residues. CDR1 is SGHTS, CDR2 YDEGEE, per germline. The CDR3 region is CASTRGSSYGYTF. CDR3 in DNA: TGTGCCAGCACCAGGGGTTCGAGCTATGGCTACACCTTC.

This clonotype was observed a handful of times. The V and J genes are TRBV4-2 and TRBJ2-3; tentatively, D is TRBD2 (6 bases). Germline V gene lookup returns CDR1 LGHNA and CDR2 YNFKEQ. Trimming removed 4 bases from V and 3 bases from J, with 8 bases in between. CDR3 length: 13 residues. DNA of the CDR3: TGTGCCAGCAGCCCCCGGGAGACAGATACGCAGTATTTT. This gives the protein CASSPRETDTQYF.

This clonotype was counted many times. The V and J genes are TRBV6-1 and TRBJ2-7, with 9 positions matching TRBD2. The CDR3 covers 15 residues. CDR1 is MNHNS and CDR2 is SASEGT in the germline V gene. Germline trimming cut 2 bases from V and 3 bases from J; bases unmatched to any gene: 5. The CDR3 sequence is CASSELAGAGYEQYF. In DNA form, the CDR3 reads TGTGCCAGCAGTGAATTAGCGGGAGCAGGCTACGAGCAGTACTTC.

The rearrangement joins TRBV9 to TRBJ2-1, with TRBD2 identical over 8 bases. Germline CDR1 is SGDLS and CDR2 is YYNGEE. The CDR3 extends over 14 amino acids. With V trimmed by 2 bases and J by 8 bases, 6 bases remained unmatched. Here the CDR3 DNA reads TGTGCCAGCAGCGTGGAGCGGGAGAGGGATGAGCAGTTCTTC. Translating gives CASSVERERDEQFF.

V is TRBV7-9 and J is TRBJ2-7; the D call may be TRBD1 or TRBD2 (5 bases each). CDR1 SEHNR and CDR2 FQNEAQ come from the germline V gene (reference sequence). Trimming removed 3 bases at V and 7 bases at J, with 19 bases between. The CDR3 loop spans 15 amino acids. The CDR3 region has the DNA TGTGCCAGCAGCTTGATCGGGACCTCCCGCGAGGAGCAGTACTTC. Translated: CASSLIGTSREEQYF.

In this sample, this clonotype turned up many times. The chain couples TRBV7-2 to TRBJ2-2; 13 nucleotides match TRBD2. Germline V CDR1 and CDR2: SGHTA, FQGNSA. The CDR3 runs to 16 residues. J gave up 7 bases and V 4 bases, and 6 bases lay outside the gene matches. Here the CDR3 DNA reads TGTGCCAGCAGCTCGGGACTAGCGGGGACTCACGGGGAGCTGTTTTTT. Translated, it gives CASSSGLAGTHGELFF.

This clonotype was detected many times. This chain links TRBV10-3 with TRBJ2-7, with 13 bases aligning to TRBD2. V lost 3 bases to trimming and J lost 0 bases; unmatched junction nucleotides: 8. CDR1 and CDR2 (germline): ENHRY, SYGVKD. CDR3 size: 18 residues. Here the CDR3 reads CAISDPGLAGALSYEQYF. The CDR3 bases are TGTGCCATCAGTGACCCCGGACTAGCGGGAGCCCTCTCCTACGAGCAGTACTTC.